The 26 T cell receptor beta chains below all came from one sample that was sequenced in a study of regulatory T cells in long-lasting Graves disease. Relying on iRepertoire HTBI primers and Arm-PCR of CDR3 regions, the team built TCR beta libraries. MiXCR, applied by TCRdb to the multiplex PCR reads, yields one record per CDR3 protein. The sample includes more than 450,000 distinct CDR3 sequences, 12% seen only once; the top ten take 7.5% to 9%. This sample's time point: newly diagnosed GD, antithyroid drugs for less than 3 months. RNA isolated from PBMCs was used to make the TCR library. These data also formed part of another study, on T cells in Graves' hyperthyroidism and ophthalmopathy.

The material was peripheral blood mononuclear cells (PBMCs), obtained at new diagnosis, from a patient treated with antithyroid drugs. Source of these receptors: a woman in her twenties or thirties with Graves disease.

The V and J genes are TRBV7-3 and TRBJ2-3; the D gene could be TRBD1 or TRBD2 (5 bases each). This CDR3 region has 15 residues. V dropped 3 bases and J dropped 0 bases, with 10 bases sitting between them. In germline, CDR1 is SGHTA, CDR2 FQGTGA. CDR3 DNA: TGTGCCAGCAGCTTCGGGGCGTTTAGCACAGATACGCAGTATTTT. This sequence encodes CASSFGAFSTDTQYF.

The table lists this clonotype with many counts. This chain links TRBV7-9 with TRBJ1-2; D is perhaps TRBD1 (5 bases). Germline assignment: CDR1 SEHNR and CDR2 FQNEAQ (reference sequence). CDR3 size: 15 residues. Trimming stripped 3 bases from V and 4 bases from J, with 15 bases between. The CDR3 coding sequence is TGTGCCAGCAGCTTCTCCGGGACGGACGTCTATGGCTACACCTTC. As protein: CASSFSGTDVYGYTF.

This clonotype came up many times. This sequence joins TRBV2 and TRBJ1-4; D is undetermined. Germline V gene sequence: CDR1 SNHLY, CDR2 FYNNEI. The CDR3 is 11 amino acids. Trimming shortened V by 7 bases and J by 7 bases, and 7 bases separated the two germline ends. The CDR3 loop reads CASTRVEKLFF. In DNA form, the CDR3 reads TGTGCCAGCACGAGGGTTGAAAAACTGTTTTTT. Looking up the rest from reference TRBV2 and TRBJ1-4 gives the full variable domain: EPEVTQTPSHQVTQMGQEVILRCVPISNHLYFYWYRQILGQKVEFLVSFYNNEISEKSEIFDDQFSVERPDGSNFTLKIRSTKLEDSAMYFCASTRVEKLFFGSGTQLSVL.

This clonotype was recorded at least ten times. The rearrangement joins TRBV11-2 to TRBJ2-1, with 11 positions matching TRBD2. The J segment lost 3 bases and the V segment lost 5 bases, leaving 6 bases of the junction unmatched. The CDR3 contains 16 residues. Germline CDR1 SGHAT, CDR2 FQNNGV. The CDR3 bases are TGTGCCAGCAGCGCCGTGACTAGCGGGATCTACAATGAGCAGTTCTTC. Amino acids: CASSAVTSGIYNEQFF.

This clonotype was seen at least ten times. The chain is built from TRBV28 and TRBJ2-1; a possible D gene is TRBD1 (5 bases). With 8 bases removed from V and 0 bases from J, the gap between germline ends came to 17 bases. CDR1 is MDHEN and CDR2 is SYDVKM in the germline V gene. This CDR3 comprises 16 residues. CDR3 in amino acids: CASLESGPSSYNEQFF. In DNA form, the CDR3 reads TGTGCCAGCCTCGAATCAGGGCCTAGCTCCTACAATGAGCAGTTCTTC. Complete variable domain (other parts from reference TRBV28 and TRBJ2-1): DVKVTQSSRYLVKRTGEKVFLECVQDMDHENMFWYRQDPGLGLRLIYFSYDVKMKEKGDIPEGYSVSREKKERFSLILESASTNQTSMYLCASLESGPSSYNEQFFGPGTRLTVL.

This clonotype was counted at least ten times. The chain recombines TRBV2 with TRBJ2-2, with a tentative D call TRBD1 (5 bases). The germline V and J ends were trimmed by 4 bases and 1 base, with 16 bases remaining between them. Germline V lookup: CDR1 SNHLY, CDR2 FYNNEI. The CDR3 length is 17 residues. In DNA form, the CDR3 reads TGTGCCAGCAGTGGGAGTATCAGGGTGGAGAACACCGGGGAGCTGTTTTTT. It translates to CASSGSIRVENTGELFF.

Many counts were recorded for this clonotype. The gene calls are TRBV18 and TRBJ2-1; 8 positions agree with TRBD2. Trimming removed 6 bases from V and 6 bases from J; junction bases left unmatched: 13. CDR1 and CDR2 (germline): KGHSH, LQKENI. The CDR3 runs to 16 residues. The CDR3 is CASSPRTSNFPNEQFF. CDR3 DNA sequence: TGTGCCAGCTCCCCTCGGACTAGCAATTTCCCCAATGAGCAGTTCTTC. Using reference TRBV18 and TRBJ2-1 for the parts outside the CDR3, the full variable domain is NAGVMQNPRHLVRRRGQEARLRCSPMKGHSHVYWYRQLPEEGLKFMVYLQKENIIDESGMPKERFSAEFPKEGPSILRIQQVVRGDSAAYFCASSPRTSNFPNEQFFGPGTRLTVL.

This clonotype was detected many times. The genes are TRBV7-9 and TRBJ1-4; D is undetermined. V dropped 3 bases and J dropped 0 bases, with 8 bases sitting between them. This CDR3 region has 15 residues. Germline CDR1 SEHNR, CDR2 FQNEAQ (reference sequence). Here the CDR3 DNA reads TGTGCCAGCAGCTTTCAAGGGCCAACTAATGAAAAACTGTTTTTT. It translates to CASSFQGPTNEKLFF. The whole variable domain, filled in from reference TRBV7-9 and TRBJ1-4, reads DTGVSQNPRHKITKRGQNVTFRCDPISEHNRLYWYRQTLGQGPEFLTYFQNEAQLEKSRLLSDRFSAERPKGSFSTLEIQRTEQGDSAMYLCASSFQGPTNEKLFFGSGTQLSVL.

The sample holds many counts of this clonotype. The chain joins TRBV11-2 to TRBJ2-7; perhaps D is TRBD1 or TRBD2 (5 bases each). Germline CDR1 SGHAT, CDR2 FQNNGV. The CDR3 is 15 residues long. Between the trimmed V and J ends, which lost 7 bases and 2 bases, there was a span of 18 bases. The CDR3 sequence: CASTLGRAPTYEQYF. Written as DNA, the CDR3 is TGTGCCAGCACCTTGGGGCGGGCTCCAACCTACGAGCAGTACTTC.

The chain joins TRBV6-2 or TRBV6-3 to TRBJ2-1; unclear D gene. V lost 6 bases and J 9 bases, leaving 12 bases between the germline ends. The CDR3 consists of 12 residues. The germline V gene encodes CDR1 MNHEY and CDR2 SVGEGT. CDR3 sequence reads: CASSASYLEQFF. In nucleotides, the CDR3 is TGTGCCAGCAGCGCTTCCTACCTTGAGCAGTTCTTC.

This clonotype has ten or more counts. The gene calls are TRBV10-3 and TRBJ1-2; D is uncertain. CDR1 ENHRY and CDR2 SYGVKD come from the germline V gene. Trimming left V 3 bases short and J 9 bases short, with 5 bases between. The CDR3 consists of 10 residues. CDR3 nucleotide sequence: TGTGCCATCAGTGATGGTCGCTACACCTTC. Its translation is CAISDGRYTF.

This chain's CDR3 is CASSSQRRYTEAFF. CDR3 nucleotide sequence: TGTGCCAGCAGCTCCCAAAGAAGGTACACTGAAGCTTTCTTT. V gene TRBV7-9 combines with J gene TRBJ1-1; D not resolved. This CDR3 has 14 amino acids. Germline-derived CDR1 and CDR2 are SEHNR and FQNEAQ (reference sequence). V was cut by 4 bases and J by 3 bases, with 12 bases left in between.

This clonotype was counted at least ten times. CDR3 sequence reads: CASSGGRGLQTQYF. DNA of the CDR3: TGTGCCAGCAGTGGGGGGAGGGGGCTGCAGACCCAGTACTTC. The J gene is TRBJ2-5, the V gene TRBV2; D could derive from TRBD1 or TRBD2 (7 bases each). The CDR3 runs 14 residues. The V gene lost 4 bases and the J gene lost 6 bases, with 15 bases spanning the gap. CDR1 is SNHLY, CDR2 FYNNEI, per germline.

The rearrangement joins TRBV2 to TRBJ1-2, with D possibly TRBD1 on 6 matching bases. CDR1 and CDR2 from the germline V gene are SNHLY and FYNNEI. The CDR3 spans 14 residues. V lost 6 bases to trimming and J lost 3 bases, with 14 bases between them. The CDR3 reads CASRLGQFDYGYTF. CDR3 DNA: TGTGCCAGCAGGCTAGGACAGTTCGACTATGGCTACACCTTC.

This clonotype was seen repeatedly, ten times or more. The chain has TRBV5-1 and TRBJ2-6; D is unclear. This CDR3 is built from 15 residues. V was cut by 3 bases and J by 4 bases, with 11 bases left in between. The germline gives CDR1 SGHRS, CDR2 YFSETQ. CDR3 DNA: TGCGCCAGCAGCTGGACCGGATCCGGGGCCAACGTCCTGACTTTC. Translation: CASSWTGSGANVLTF.

V is TRBV6-1 and J is TRBJ2-3; either TRBD1 or TRBD2 may supply D (5 bases each). The CDR3 totals 14 residues. Germline V lookup: CDR1 MNHNS, CDR2 SASEGT. The V gene lost 8 bases and the J gene lost 2 bases, with 14 bases spanning the gap. The chain's CDR3 is CASPPGPYTDTQYF. CDR3 bases: TGTGCCAGCCCGCCGGGGCCCTACACAGATACGCAGTATTTT.

This clonotype was seen at least ten times. The chain is built from TRBV11-2 and TRBJ1-2, with D possibly TRBD1 on 6 matching bases. The CDR3 extends over 14 amino acids. Germline lookup yields CDR1 SGHAT and CDR2 FQNNGV. Trimming pared 1 base from V and 6 bases from J, leaving 12 bases between. CDR3 in DNA: TGTGCCAGCAGCTTAGTTCAGGGGTTAGATGGCTACACCTTC. Translation: CASSLVQGLDGYTF. Complete variable domain (other parts from reference TRBV11-2 and TRBJ1-2): EAGVAQSPRYKIIEKRQSVAFWCNPISGHATLYWYQQILGQGPKLLIQFQNNGVVDDSQLPKDRFSAERLKGVDSTLKIQPAKLEDSAVYLCASSLVQGLDGYTFGSGTRLTVV.

The chain links TRBV20-1 to TRBJ2-7, with 15 bases that match TRBD2. After removal of 5 bases from V and 3 bases from J, the junction contained 5 bases not matched to a gene. The germline CDR1 and CDR2 sequences are DFQATT and SNEGSKA (reference sequence). CDR3 size: 15 residues. The CDR3 DNA reads as TGCAGTGCTCAAGGACTAGCGGGAGGGCGCTACGAGCAGTACTTC. Translation: CSAQGLAGGRYEQYF.

This clonotype was counted a single time. This rearrangement joins TRBV6-9 to TRBJ2-1; TRBD1 agrees at 8 bases. There are 15 residues in the CDR3. Trimming took 3 bases from V and 6 from J; bases not matched to a gene: 7. CDR1 is MNHGY, CDR2 SVAAGI, per germline. The CDR3 loop is CASSYGGTGSNEQFF. The CDR3 nucleotides are TGTGCCAGCAGTTACGGTGGGACAGGATCCAATGAGCAGTTCTTC.

In this sample, this clonotype turned up a few times. This chain uses TRBV11-2 with TRBJ2-2; no clear D gene. Trimming took 2 bases from V and 0 from J, leaving 7 bases between them. The CDR3 runs to 15 residues. The germline gives CDR1 SGHAT, CDR2 FQNNGV. CDR3 sequence: CASSLMPANTGELFF. The CDR3 bases are TGTGCCAGCAGCTTAATGCCAGCGAACACCGGGGAGCTGTTTTTT.

This clonotype has at least ten counts. CDR3: CASSLVLGDLFRAGELFF. The CDR3 nucleotides read TGTGCCAGCAGTTTGGTCCTTGGAGATTTGTTCAGGGCCGGGGAGCTGTTTTTT. The genes are TRBV28 and TRBJ2-2; D perhaps matches TRBD1 (5 bases). V was pared by 3 bases and J by 6 bases, with 23 bases between. Germline loops: CDR1 MDHEN, CDR2 SYDVKM. This CDR3 contains 18 residues.

This clonotype has a handful of counts. Given the absence of the conserved phenylalanine or tryptophan at the CDR3 end, a read error is likely. The limits of the CDR3 on the DNA are not certain, so only TCRdb's listed CDR3 is given. The V gene is TRBV7-4, the J gene TRBJ2-7; TRBD1 is the table's D call, not checked against the DNA. The CDR3 extends over 10 residues, inclusive of both ends. Germline V CDR1 and CDR2: SGHVT, SQSDAQ. Here the CDR3 reads CASSSGQRVD.

This clonotype has at least ten counts. J is TRBJ1-1 and V is TRBV19, with 9 positions matching TRBD1. The CDR3 is 15 amino acids. Losses at the gene ends were 6 bases for V and 0 bases for J; bases not matched to a gene: 5. CDR1 LNHDA and CDR2 SQIVND come from the germline V gene (reference sequence). The CDR3 DNA reads TGTGCCAGTAGACCGGGACAGGGAGTGAACACTGAAGCTTTCTTT. Translating it yields CASRPGQGVNTEAFF.

This clonotype was counted ten times or more. The chain is built from TRBV6-1 and TRBJ1-5, with TRBD1 matching over 7 bases. The CDR3 runs 15 residues. Trimming took 6 bases from V and 5 from J; bases not matched to a gene: 10. CDR1 is MNHNS and CDR2 is SASEGT in the germline V gene. This CDR3 is CASRLSAQGDQPQHF. DNA for the CDR3: TGTGCCAGCAGACTTTCCGCGCAGGGGGATCAGCCCCAGCATTTT.

There are many counts of this clonotype. J is TRBJ1-6 and V is TRBV20-1, with a tentative D call TRBD1 (5 bases). V lost 2 bases and J lost 10, with 12 bases in between. CDR1 is DFQATT and CDR2 is SNEGSKA in the germline V gene (reference sequence). This CDR3 comprises 13 residues. CDR3 residues: CSARQGGGSPLHF. The CDR3, as DNA: TGCAGTGCTAGACAGGGAGGTGGATCACCCCTCCACTTT.

The V gene is TRBV7-9, the J gene TRBJ2-1; tentative D call: TRBD2 (6 bases). CDR3 length: 16 amino acids. Germline assignment: CDR1 SEHNR and CDR2 FQNEAQ (reference sequence). V gave up 2 bases and J gave up 2 bases, with 13 bases separating them. CDR3 residues: CASSLLGGPPYNEQFF. CDR3 sequence (DNA): TGTGCCAGCAGCTTACTGGGAGGCCCCCCCTACAATGAGCAGTTCTTC.